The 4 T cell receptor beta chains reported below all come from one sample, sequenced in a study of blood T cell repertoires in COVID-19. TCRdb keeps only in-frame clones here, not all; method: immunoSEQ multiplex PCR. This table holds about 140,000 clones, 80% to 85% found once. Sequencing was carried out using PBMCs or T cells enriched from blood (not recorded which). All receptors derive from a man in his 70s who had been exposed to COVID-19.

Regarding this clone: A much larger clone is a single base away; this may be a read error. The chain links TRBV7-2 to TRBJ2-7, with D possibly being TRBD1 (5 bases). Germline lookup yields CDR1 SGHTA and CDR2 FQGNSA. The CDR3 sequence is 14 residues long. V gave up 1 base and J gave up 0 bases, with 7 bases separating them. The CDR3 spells CASSLDRSSYEQYF. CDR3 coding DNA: TGTGCCAGCAGCTTAGACAGGAGCTCCTACGAGCAGTACTTC.

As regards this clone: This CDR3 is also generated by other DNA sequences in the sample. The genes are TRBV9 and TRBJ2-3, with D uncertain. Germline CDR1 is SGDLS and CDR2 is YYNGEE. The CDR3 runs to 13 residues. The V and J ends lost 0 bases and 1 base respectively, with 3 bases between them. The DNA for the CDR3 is TGTGCCAGCAGCGTAGGCGGCACAGATACGCAGTATTTT. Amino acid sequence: CASSVGGTDTQYF.

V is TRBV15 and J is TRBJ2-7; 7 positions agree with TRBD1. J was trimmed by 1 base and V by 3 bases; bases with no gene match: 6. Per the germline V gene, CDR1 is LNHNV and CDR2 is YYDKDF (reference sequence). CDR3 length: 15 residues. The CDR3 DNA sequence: TGTGCCACCAGCAGTAGGGGGCTACCTTCCTACGAGCAGTACTTC. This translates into CATSSRGLPSYEQYF.

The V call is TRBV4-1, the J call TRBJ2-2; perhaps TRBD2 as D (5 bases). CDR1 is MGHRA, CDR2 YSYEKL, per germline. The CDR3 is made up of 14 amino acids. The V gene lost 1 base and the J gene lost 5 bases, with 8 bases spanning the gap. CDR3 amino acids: CASSQADWTGELFF. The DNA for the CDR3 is TGCGCCAGCAGCCAAGCGGACTGGACCGGGGAGCTGTTTTTT.